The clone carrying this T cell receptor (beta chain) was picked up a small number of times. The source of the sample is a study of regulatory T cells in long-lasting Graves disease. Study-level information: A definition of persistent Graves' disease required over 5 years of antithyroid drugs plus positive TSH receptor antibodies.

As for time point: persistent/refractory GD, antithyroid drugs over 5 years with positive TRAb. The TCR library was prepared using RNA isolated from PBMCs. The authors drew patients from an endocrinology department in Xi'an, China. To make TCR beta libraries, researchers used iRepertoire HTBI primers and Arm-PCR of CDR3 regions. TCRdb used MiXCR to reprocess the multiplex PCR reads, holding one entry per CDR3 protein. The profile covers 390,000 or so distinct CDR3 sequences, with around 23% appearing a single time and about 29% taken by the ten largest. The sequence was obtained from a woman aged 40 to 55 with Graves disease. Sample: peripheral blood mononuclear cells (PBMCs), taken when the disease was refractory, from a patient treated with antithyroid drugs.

Written as DNA, the CDR3 is TGCAGTGCCGAGCGGGAGGCGAGGAATGAGCAGTTCTTC. The encoded protein is CSAEREARNEQFF. The genes are TRBV20-1 and TRBJ2-1; TRBD2 aligns across 9 bases. Germline-derived CDR1 and CDR2 are DFQATT and SNEGSKA (reference sequence). This CDR3 spans 13 amino acids. V dropped 6 bases and J dropped 7; count of bases not matched to a gene: 7.